The clone carrying this T cell receptor (beta chain) appeared a few times. Its antigen is not known. Germline loops: CDR1 LGHDT, CDR2 YNNKEL (reference sequence). Trimming took 1 base from V and 2 from J; bases not matched to a gene: 7. The CDR3 consists of 16 residues. The data originate from a study of CD8 T cells in ankylosing spondylitis. The study, taken as a whole, reports: Roughly eight highly homologous variants made up a TCR beta motif that seemed to typify ankylosing spondylitis blood. Reportedly, significant enrichment of disease-linked clones occurred in matched ankylosing spondylitis synovial fluid.

TCRdb redid the calling of the 5' RACE reads with MiXCR, one entry per CDR3 protein. The table includes fewer than 200,000 distinct CDR3 sequences, about 20% detected once. The TCR sequence derives from a male donor aged 10-29 years with ankylosing spondylitis or in good health (not recorded which). V is TRBV3-1 and J is TRBJ2-7; 8 bases agree with TRBD2. Specimen: blood, either unsorted or a sorted T cell fraction (not recorded which). The DNA for the CDR3 is TGTGCCAGCAGCCAAGGCGGTAGCGGGAAGACCTACGAGCAGTACTTC. Translating it yields CASSQGGSGKTYEQYF.